This T cell receptor (beta chain) was recorded in a study of identical twins. Study-level points and caveats: Invariant T cells like MAIT and iNKT could partly confound the zero-insertion analyses.

A universal primer site was added by template switching, and unique molecular identifiers were carried by the cDNA. One entry per CDR3 protein results from TCRdb running MiXCR on the 5' RACE reads. This table has approximately 600,000 distinct CDR3 sequences, around 7.4% appearing once. The V end was cut by 3 bases, the J end by 1 base, with 13 bases between. This CDR3 has 14 residues. CDR1 and CDR2 (germline): SQVTM, ANQGSEA. Notes on this clonotype: Its cognate antigen is unknown.

These same records also appear under a second study, on yellow fever vaccine responses in identical twins.

Sequencing was carried out using PBMCs. The receptor's source is a woman between 18 and 30 years old in good health. This chain connects TRBV29-1 to TRBJ2-7; D is undetermined. CDR3 DNA: TGCAGCGTTGAGCTGGCGAACGGATCCTACGAGCAGTACTTC. Translation gives CSVELANGSYEQYF.